The rows below give T cell receptor beta chains drawn from one sample of a study of blood T cell repertoires in COVID-19. The protocol was immunoSEQ multiplex PCR, while the TCRdb copy is restricted to in-frame clones and leaves out a portion. Here the sample spans tens of thousands of clones, roughly 80% being singletons. The sample taken for sequencing was peripheral blood. Source of these receptors: a man between 65 and 85 years old with COVID-19, enrolled during active disease. Both conserved end residues are part of each CDR3. The D gene is left open where the match is weak. Some rows mark clone size as missing; the rest say once, few, many or name a class of expanded clone.

>TRBJ1-2|TRBD1|.|TRBV27
CASSLDRGLWYGYTF
TGTGCCAGCAGTCTTGACAGGGGGCTTTGGTATGGCTACACCTTC
>TRBJ2-5|TRBD2|.|TRBV7-2
CASSLGSSGKVLETQYF
TGTGCCAGCAGCTTAGGTAGTAGCGGGAAAGTGTTGGAGACCCAGTACTTC
>TRBJ1-1|.|.|TRBV19
CASSMVPGNTEAFF
TGTGCCAGTAGTATGGTGCCGGGGAACACTGAAGCTTTCTTT
>TRBJ2-2|TRBD2|.|TRBV9
CASSLLASGVGPGELFF
TGTGCCAGCAGCCTCCTCGCTAGCGGGGTAGGGCCCGGGGAGCTGTTTTTT
>TRBJ1-2|.|.|TRBV18
CASSVQGFDYGYTF
TGTGCCAGCTCAGTCCAGGGTTTCGACTATGGCTACACCTTC
>TRBJ1-5|TRBD1|few|TRBV28
CASSPGGQGNNQPQHF
TGTGCCAGCAGTCCAGGGGGACAGGGTAATAATCAGCCCCAGCATTTT
>TRBJ2-7|TRBD2|.|TRBV19
CASSNSGRATYEQYF
TGTGCCAGTAGTAATAGCGGGAGAGCTACCTACGAGCAGTACTTC
>TRBJ1-1|.|.|TRBV15
CATSILRSNTEAFF
TGTGCCACCAGCATTCTCCGCAGTAACACTGAAGCTTTCTTT
>TRBJ2-7|.|.|TRBV5-6
CASSFGVDYEQYF
TGTGCCAGCAGCTTTGGAGTGGATTACGAGCAGTACTTC
>TRBJ1-4|.|.|TRBV4-3
CASSQGRGPNEKLFF
TGCGCCAGCAGCCAAGGGCGGGGGCCTAATGAAAAACTGTTTTTT
>TRBJ1-2|.|.|TRBV12-3/TRBV12-4
CASSFRQNYGYTF
TGTGCCAGCAGTTTTCGACAGAACTATGGCTACACCTTC
>TRBJ2-1|.|.|TRBV11-2
CASSLVLQPNGYNEQFF
TGTGCCAGCAGCTTAGTATTACAGCCTAACGGTTACAATGAGCAGTTCTTC
>TRBJ2-7|.|.|TRBV29-1
CSVEATSGILFEQYF
TGCAGCGTTGAAGCCACCTCCGGGATCCTTTTCGAGCAGTACTTC
>TRBJ2-5|TRBD1|.|TRBV5-1
CASSLTGTAQETQYF
TGCGCCAGCAGCCTAACAGGGACAGCCCAAGAGACCCAGTACTTC
>TRBJ2-1|TRBD1|once|TRBV24-1
CATSDLTQSGTGNDNEQFF
TGTGCCACCAGTGATTTGACACAGTCCGGGACAGGGAATGACAATGAGCAGTTCTTC
>TRBJ1-2|TRBD1|.|TRBV4-1
CASEPGQGNYGYTF
TGCGCCAGCGAGCCGGGACAGGGAAACTATGGCTACACCTTC
>TRBJ1-2|.|.|TRBV28
CASSPPAGEFYGYTF
TGTGCCAGCAGTCCTCCGGCAGGGGAATTCTATGGCTACACCTTC
>TRBJ2-3|TRBD2|.|TRBV7-2
CASSLWVLAGLSTDTQYF
TGTGCCAGCAGCTTATGGGTTCTAGCGGGCCTAAGCACAGATACGCAGTATTTT
>TRBJ2-5|.|.|TRBV6-5
CASSSTVTGETQYF
TGTGCCAGCAGTTCGACAGTTACTGGGGAGACCCAGTACTTC
>TRBJ2-1|.|.|TRBV5-1
CASYPGAGNEQFF
TGCGCCAGCTACCCAGGGGCCGGGAATGAGCAGTTCTTC
>TRBJ2-7|.|once|TRBV27
CASSPGTSPFYEQYF
TGTGCCAGCAGCCCCGGGACAAGCCCCTTCTACGAGCAGTACTTC
>TRBJ1-1|.|.|TRBV7-3
CASSLIGGAQENTEAFF
TGTGCCAGCAGCTTAATTGGGGGGGCACAGGAGAACACTGAAGCTTTCTTT
>TRBJ1-3|.|.|TRBV7-2
CASSSPARQANTIYF
TGTGCCAGCTCTTCCCCGGCCAGGCAGGCGAACACCATATATTTT
>TRBJ2-2|.|once|TRBV7-7
CASSLGQGAGELFF
TGTGCTAGCAGCTTAGGTCAAGGGGCCGGGGAGCTGTTTTTT
>TRBJ2-1|TRBD1|.|TRBV9
CASSADFQTGIYNEQFF
TGTGCCAGCAGCGCAGACTTTCAGACAGGGATTTACAATGAGCAGTTCTTC
>TRBJ1-5|.|.|TRBV9
CASSPGAGASNQPQHF
TGTGCCAGCAGCCCCGGGGCGGGGGCTAGCAATCAGCCCCAGCATTTT
>TRBJ2-2|.|.|TRBV5-1
CASSYSGSGELFF
TGCGCCAGCAGCTACTCAGGGTCCGGGGAGCTGTTTTTT
>TRBJ1-5|.|.|TRBV28
CASSLFGFGGQPQHF
TGTGCCAGCAGTTTATTCGGCTTCGGGGGTCAGCCCCAGCATTTT
>TRBJ2-7|.|.|TRBV7-9
CASSTRQSSYEQYF
TGTGCCAGCAGCACCCGACAGAGCTCCTACGAGCAGTACTTC
>TRBJ2-7|.|.|TRBV29-1
CSANRIGSYEQYF
TGCAGCGCAAACAGGATAGGCTCCTACGAGCAGTACTTC
>TRBJ1-1|TRBD1|.|TRBV19
CASTLWTGGKLGTEAFF
TGTGCCAGTACCCTATGGACAGGGGGCAAGTTGGGCACTGAAGCTTTCTTT
>TRBJ2-1|.|.|TRBV28
CASSANAGPYNEQFF
TGTGCCAGCAGTGCTAACGCCGGTCCCTACAATGAGCAGTTCTTC
>TRBJ2-7|TRBD2|.|TRBV3-1/TRBV3-2
CASSQRSSGSYEQYF
TGTGCCAGCAGCCAGAGGTCTAGCGGGAGCTACGAGCAGTACTTC
>TRBJ1-1|.|.|TRBV19
CATPTEPRSTEAFF
TGTGCCACCCCGACAGAGCCAAGATCCACTGAAGCTTTCTTT
>TRBJ1-2|.|.|TRBV30
CAWERPGNYGYTF
TGTGCCTGGGAGAGACCAGGGAACTATGGCTACACCTTC
>TRBJ1-5|.|.|TRBV9
CASSGDSFYQPQHF
TGTGCCAGCAGCGGCGACAGCTTTTATCAGCCCCAGCATTTT
>TRBJ2-7|TRBD2|once|TRBV7-2
CASSHGGLAGAYEQYF
TGTGCCAGCAGCCACGGGGGGCTAGCGGGAGCATACGAGCAGTACTTC
>TRBJ2-7|TRBD2|.|TRBV4-3
CASSQDSSGRQDEQYF
TGCGCCAGCAGCCAAGATTCTAGCGGGAGGCAGGACGAGCAGTACTTC
>TRBJ2-7|.|.|TRBV14
CASSRVASYEQYF
TGTGCCAGCAGCCGTGTGGCCTCCTACGAGCAGTACTTC
>TRBJ2-3|TRBD2|.|TRBV11-2
CASSLGGGVSTDTQYF
TGTGCCAGCAGCTTAGGTGGGGGGGTAAGCACAGATACGCAGTATTTT
>TRBJ2-1|TRBD1|.|TRBV24-1
CATSEGQGARGNEQFF
TGTGCCACCAGTGAGGGACAGGGGGCGCGAGGGAATGAGCAGTTCTTC
>TRBJ2-3|TRBD1|.|TRBV27
CASSLSPHGQGFTDTQYF
TGTGCCAGCAGTTTATCCCCCCACGGACAGGGATTCACAGATACGCAGTATTTT